A single sample gave rise to the 9 T cell receptor beta chains below, sequenced in a study of tumor-infiltrating lymphocytes in oesophageal squamous cell carcinoma. Each CDR3 protein gets one entry after TCRdb re-called the PCR reads with MiXCR. The sample lists just under 20,000 distinct CDR3 sequences, roughly 40% occurring once. Sequenced sample: esophageal tumor tissue. The source is a male donor with esophageal squamous cell carcinoma.

The rearrangement joins TRBV6-1 to TRBJ2-1, with 7 bases that match TRBD2. V shed 5 bases, J shed 8 bases, and the junction held 9 bases outside the gene matches. CDR3 length equals 14 residues. The germline CDR1 and CDR2 sequences are MNHNS and SASEGT. The CDR3: CASSTGEGGDEQFF. For the CDR3, the DNA is TGTGCCAGCAGTACGGGGGAGGGCGGCGATGAGCAGTTCTTC.

V is TRBV7-6 and J is TRBJ2-1; D may be TRBD1 or TRBD2 (5 bases each). The assigned J gene may be wrong: the sequence end matches TRBJ2-7 better. CDR3 length equals 14 residues. Per the germline V gene, CDR1 is SGHVS and CDR2 is FNYEAQ. The CDR3 protein is CASSLAGGDNEQYF. CDR3 sequence (DNA): TGTGCCAGCAGCTTAGCTGGGGGTGACAATGAGCAGTACTTC.

In this sample, this clonotype turned up many times. This chain uses TRBV4-1 with TRBJ2-2; TRBD2 matches at 10 bases. The V segment lost 3 bases and the J segment 4 bases; nucleotides outside the gene matches: 11. Per the germline V gene, CDR1 is MGHRA and CDR2 is YSYEKL. The CDR3 has 18 residues. This chain's CDR3 is CASSHPWGLASSTGELFF. CDR3 sequence (DNA): TGCGCCAGCAGCCACCCTTGGGGACTAGCGTCGAGCACCGGGGAGCTGTTTTTT.

This clonotype showed up many times. The gene calls are TRBV5-5 and TRBJ2-2; D remains ambiguous. Germline values: CDR1 SGHKS, CDR2 YYEKEE (reference sequence). This CDR3 contains 14 residues. V gave up 0 bases and J gave up 7 bases, with 10 bases separating them. CDR3 bases: TGTGCCAGCAGCTTGGCCGGACGGGTCGGGGAGCTGTTTTTT. Translating it yields CASSLAGRVGELFF.

Relative to its sample, this clonotype is large. The chain joins TRBV7-6 to TRBJ2-1; the match to TRBD1 covers 7 bases. The V gene's germline CDR1 is SGHVS and CDR2 FNYEAQ. Germline trimming cut 3 bases from V and 5 bases from J; bases unmatched to any gene: 1. CDR3 length: 13 amino acids. The CDR3 reads CASSFDRDNEQFF. CDR3 nucleotide sequence: TGTGCCAGCAGCTTCGACAGGGACAATGAGCAGTTCTTC. The variable domain in full, completed from reference TRBV7-6 and TRBJ2-1, reads GAGVSQSPRYKVTKRGQDVALRCDPISGHVSLYWYRQALGQGPEFLTYFNYEAQQDKSGLPNDRFSAERPEGSISTLTIQRTEQRDSAMYRCASSFDRDNEQFFGPGTRLTVL.

A word on this clonotype: The junction departs from the called germline gene at one end, perhaps through a read error. J is TRBJ2-5 and V is TRBV7-9; D is possibly TRBD1 (6 bases). This CDR3 has 16 residues. Germline V gives CDR1 SEHNR, CDR2 FQNEAQ (reference sequence). CDR3 DNA: TGTGCCAGCAGCTTAACCGGGACAAAGAACACCGGGGAGCTGTATTTT. Translating gives CASSLTGTKNTGELYF.

The chain is built from TRBV11-1 and TRBJ1-1; 7 nucleotides match TRBD1. Trimming at V came to 6 bases and at J to 0 bases, leaving 4 bases not matched to a gene. The CDR3 extends over 14 amino acids. The germline V gene has CDR1 SGHAT and CDR2 FQDESV (reference sequence). CDR3 DNA: TGTGCCAGCAGAAGGGACAGTTTGAACACTGAAGCTTTCTTT. This translates into CASRRDSLNTEAFF.

This clonotype was found many times. A read error is possible here, since a much larger clone lies one base away. This chain connects TRBV12-3 or TRBV12-4 to TRBJ2-7; 13 bases line up with TRBD2. The trim removed 0 bases at V and 7 bases at J, leaving 15 bases unmatched. This CDR3 region has 19 residues. The CDR3 nucleotides read TGTGCCAGCAGTTTAGCGACTAGCGGGAGGTTCGTTTCCTACAATGAGCAGTACTTC. This translates into CASSLATSGRFVSYNEQYF.

Only a few counts were recorded for this clonotype. The rearrangement uses TRBV7-6 and TRBJ2-1; TRBD2 matches at 12 bases. The DNA end lines up better with TRBJ2-7; the J call may be wrong. This CDR3 is built from 17 residues. Germline V lookup: CDR1 SGHVS, CDR2 FNYEAQ. The CDR3: CASSKWTSGTTYNEQYF. Written as DNA, the CDR3 is TGTGCCAGCAGCAAATGGACTAGCGGGACTACCTACAATGAGCAGTACTTC.